This T cell receptor beta chain appears in the sequencing data of a study of long-term antiretroviral therapy in people with HIV. General study results and limits: Regardless of time point, clones expanded before ART dominated the repertoire. The study found narrower CDR3 length ranges in HIV repertoires than in controls. Data on ART adherence, viral resistance or therapy changes were unavailable.

About this clone: As yet, its antigen is unknown.

Germline V CDR1 and CDR2: MGHRA, YSYEKL. The CDR3 extends over 13 amino acids. Trimming cost V 0 bases and J 3 bases, with 5 bases left between them. The libraries were made with immunoSEQ v3.0 at survey level. Each sample had sequencing targeting roughly 40,000-50,000 T-cell genomes. Profiled with immunoSEQ multiplex PCR; TCRdb holds only in-frame clones, not every one. This table has 45,000 or so clones, about 94% appearing once. The TCR was taken from a man in his thirties or forties with HIV. The sample was unsorted PBMCs, taken 9.2 years after starting antiretroviral therapy. The rearrangement joins TRBV4-1 to TRBJ2-5; D is possibly TRBD1 (5 bases). The CDR3 DNA sequence: TGCGCCAGCAGCCAAGACAGGGAAGAGACCCAGTACTTC. Translation gives CASSQDREETQYF.